This T cell receptor beta chain was found in a study of cytomegalovirus exposure and HLA in healthy donors. Points from the study as a whole: Some V segments, including TRBV6-2 and TRBV6-3, were excluded as indistinguishable. Many donors carried some public TCRs, although rarity characterized most TCR sequences. When a later analysis compared HLA-associated TCR beta chains with equally common others, the HLA-associated chains turned out to be more clonally expanded and to have lower generation probabilities. A later analysis found that most CMV-associated TCR beta chains appeared HLA-restricted.

PCR employed 60 Vbeta and 13 Jbeta primers. The method was immunoSEQ multiplex PCR; TCRdb's version includes in-frame clones alone and lacks a portion of them. The sample lists roughly 110,000 clones; over 75% were seen once. The V and J ends lost 6 bases and 2 bases, in that order; junction bases with no gene match: 5. The CDR3 totals 16 residues. In germline, CDR1 is LNHDA, CDR2 SQIVND (reference sequence). This clone has only one observation. Its antigen is still unknown. The origin of this receptor is a male donor in good health and CMV-seronegative. This chain uses TRBV19 with TRBJ2-3, with 13 nucleotides matching TRBD2. Sample: PBMCs. Written as DNA, the CDR3 is TGTGCCAGTAGCCTTGGGACTAGCGGGATCACAGATACGCAGTATTTT. Translation: CASSLGTSGITDTQYF. Full variable domain (remainder filled in from reference TRBV19 and TRBJ2-3): DGGITQSPKYLFRKEGQNVTLSCEQNLNHDAMYWYRQDPGQGLRLIYYSQIVNDFQKGDIAEGYSVSREKKESFPLTVTSAQKNPTAFYLCASSLGTSGITDTQYFGPGTRLTVL.